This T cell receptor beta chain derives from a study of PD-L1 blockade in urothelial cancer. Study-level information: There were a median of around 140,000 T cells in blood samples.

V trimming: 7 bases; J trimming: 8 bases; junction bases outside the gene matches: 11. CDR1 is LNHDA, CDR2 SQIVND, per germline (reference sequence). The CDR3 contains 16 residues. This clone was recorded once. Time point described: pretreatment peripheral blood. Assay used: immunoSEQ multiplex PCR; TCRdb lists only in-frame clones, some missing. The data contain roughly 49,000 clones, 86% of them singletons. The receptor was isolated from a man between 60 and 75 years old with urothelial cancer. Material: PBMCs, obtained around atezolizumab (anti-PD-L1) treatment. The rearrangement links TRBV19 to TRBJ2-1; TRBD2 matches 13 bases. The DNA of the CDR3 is TGTGCCAGTACCCTTGGACTAGCGGGGGATTTTGATGAGCAGTTCTTC. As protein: CASTLGLAGDFDEQFF.